This is a list of T cell receptor beta chains from one sample in a study of T cells expressing NK-cell markers. TCRdb re-called the 5' RACE reads and shows each CDR3 protein once, DNA omitted. Its clone listing holds about 450,000 distinct CDR3 sequences. Material: blood T cells: a sorted CD56 or NKG2C T cell subset, CD4+ or CD8+ T cells, or bulk PBMC T cells (not recorded which). Receptor source: a woman between 18 and 75 years old in good health. Each CDR3 is given with its conserved first and last residue.

CDR3 length | J gene | V gene | CDR3 protein
14 | TRBJ2-7 | TRBV11-1 | CASTHPSGSYEQYF
11 | TRBJ2-1 | TRBV29-1 | CSVGRSNEQFF
15 | TRBJ2-1 | TRBV24-1 | CATSDLRDRDNEQFF
16 | TRBJ2-3 | TRBV28 | CASSLWYSGSTDTQYF
18 | TRBJ2-4 | TRBV29-1 | CSVEDRWTSGLAKNIQYF
13 | TRBJ2-2 | TRBV12-3/TRBV12-4 | CATTRVLSGELFF
16 | TRBJ2-7 | TRBV12-3/TRBV12-4 | CASRTLRWGVPYEQYF
15 | TRBJ1-2 | TRBV7-2 | CASSLARQDLYGYTF
17 | TRBJ2-6 | TRBV5-1 | CASSSPGQGVGANVLTF
15 | TRBJ2-2 | TRBV9 | CASSVGQTNTGELFF
13 | TRBJ2-7 | TRBV28 | CASRLAASYEQYF
15 | TRBJ1-4 | TRBV7-9 | CASSLEGMPNEKLFF
16 | TRBJ2-5 | TRBV7-8 | CASSLGRQGTEETQYF
14 | TRBJ2-1 | TRBV5-1 | CASSPGGRDNEQFF
14 | TRBJ1-5 | TRBV19 | CASSKLEGNQPQHF
13 | TRBJ1-1 | TRBV29-1 | CSAGTGEATEAFF
13 | TRBJ2-1 | TRBV4-3 | CASSLLLAEEQFF
13 | TRBJ2-7 | TRBV12-3/TRBV12-4 | CASSPDDRPEQYF
14 | TRBJ2-3 | TRBV5-6 | CASGVGTSTDTQYF
14 | TRBJ2-7 | TRBV7-9 | CASSSLAASYEQYF
17 | TRBJ2-1 | TRBV12-3/TRBV12-4 | CASSSGRGGRGYNEQFF
13 | TRBJ1-2 | TRBV6-2/TRBV6-3 | CASRTDSNYGYTF
11 | TRBJ2-5 | TRBV29-1 | CSVVVRETQYF
15 | TRBJ1-5 | TRBV7-2 | CASSLTAGGLQPQHF
16 | TRBJ2-4 | TRBV28 | CASSLMGSLAKNIQYF
15 | TRBJ2-5 | TRBV27 | CASSPLAPRPETQYF
16 | TRBJ2-2 | TRBV6-1 | CASTLRRDTNTGELFF
14 | TRBJ1-2 | TRBV28 | CASSSVKQGGGYTF
13 | TRBJ2-4 | TRBV4-2 | CASSQDRRNIQYF
13 | TRBJ2-7 | TRBV20-1 | CSAPQGRGGEQYF
15 | TRBJ2-7 | TRBV18 | CASSPSAQGLYEQYF
13 | TRBJ1-6 | TRBV28 | CASSLTHGSPLHF
15 | TRBJ2-5 | TRBV6-5 | CASSYGIGWGETQYF
16 | TRBJ2-2 | TRBV20-1 | CSARDSRGANTGELFF
13 | TRBJ1-5 | TRBV20-1 | CSALGRGVQPQHF
12 | TRBJ2-5 | TRBV5-1 | CASSPVGETQYF
15 | TRBJ2-1 | TRBV5-4 | CASSLRASSYNEQFF
14 | TRBJ1-5 | TRBV3-1 | CASSPEQGNQPQHF
15 | TRBJ2-7 | TRBV3-1 | CASSHGTGARNEQYF
16 | TRBJ2-1 | TRBV12-3/TRBV12-4 | CASSLPHDRSYNEQFF
17 | TRBJ2-6 | TRBV5-4 | CASSAPGLITGANVLTF
15 | TRBJ2-3 | TRBV20-1 | CSARDRSQGTDTQYF
13 | TRBJ2-1 | TRBV7-7 | CASSTTAGDEQFF
15 | TRBJ2-1 | TRBV7-2 | CASSLDKPPYNEQFF
16 | TRBJ2-5 | TRBV3-1 | CASSDHSGGAQETQYF
13 | TRBJ2-3 | TRBV5-4 | CASRPGGADTQYF
14 | TRBJ2-5 | TRBV7-2 | CASSFLGRQETQYF